These 15 T cell receptor beta chains share one sample of origin, sequenced in a study of T-cell reconstitution after alpha-beta-depleted transplantation in children. Unique molecular identifiers featured in how the TCRbeta library was prepared. TCRdb analysed the PCR reads with MiXCR anew, one entry per CDR3 protein. The sample shows almost 400,000 distinct CDR3 sequences, 20% of them seen only once. Material: PBMCs from the stem cell graft donor, obtained from the stem cell graft. The receptors were gathered from a human donor who donated a stem cell graft to a child with acute myeloid leukemia.

The rearrangement joins TRBV20-1 to TRBJ2-3, with D uncertain. The V gene's germline CDR1 is DFQATT and CDR2 SNEGSKA (reference sequence). The CDR3 loop spans 13 amino acids. Trimming stripped 5 bases from V and 5 bases from J, with 14 bases between. This CDR3 is CSAGTDLRDTQYF. CDR3 in DNA: TGCAGTGCTGGAACCGACTTAAGAGATACGCAGTATTTT.

This clonotype was recorded many times. The V and J genes are TRBV20-1 and TRBJ2-7; D is unresolved. Deletions cut 6 bases from V and 0 bases from J, with 15 bases between. The V gene's germline CDR1 is DFQATT and CDR2 SNEGSKA (reference sequence). The CDR3 covers 14 residues. The CDR3 nucleotides are TGCAGTGCGATGGGGATGCTAAGCTCCTACGAGCAGTACTTC. Residues: CSAMGMLSSYEQYF.

V and J are TRBV12-3 or TRBV12-4 and TRBJ2-3, with TRBD2 matching 12 bases. CDR3 length equals 15 residues. Trimming removed 7 bases from V and 2 bases from J; junction bases left unmatched: 4. CDR3 coding DNA: TGTGCCAGCACACTAGCGGGAGGATACACAGATACGCAGTATTTT. This sequence encodes CASTLAGGYTDTQYF.

The chain uses TRBV27 and TRBJ2-2; 7 bases agree with TRBD2. J was trimmed by 6 bases and V by 2 bases; bases with no gene match: 6. From germline, CDR1 is MNHEY and CDR2 SMNVEV (reference sequence). The CDR3 loop spans 15 amino acids. The CDR3 region is CASSLMGGPPGELFF. For the CDR3, the DNA is TGTGCCAGCAGTTTAATGGGAGGGCCTCCCGGGGAGCTGTTTTTT.

The gene calls are TRBV12-3 or TRBV12-4 and TRBJ2-5; TRBD1 is a possible D gene (5 bases). With 6 bases removed from V and 7 bases from J, the gap between germline ends came to 12 bases. The CDR3 length is 12 residues. DNA of the CDR3: TGTGCCAGCAGCCACGGTCAGGGGACCCAGTACTTC. Amino acids: CASSHGQGTQYF.

Many counts were recorded for this clonotype. The rearrangement links TRBV25-1 to TRBJ2-1, with a tentative D call TRBD1 (6 bases). The CDR3 loop spans 17 amino acids. The germline V gene has CDR1 MGHDK and CDR2 SYGVNS. Trimming stripped 1 base from V and 0 bases from J, with 13 bases between. CDR3 in amino acids: CASSEWGRTSSYNEQFF. As DNA, the CDR3 is TGTGCCAGCAGTGAATGGGGGCGGACGAGCTCCTACAATGAGCAGTTCTTC.

The table lists this clonotype with many counts. This chain uses TRBV29-1 with TRBJ2-1, with D possibly TRBD2 on 5 matching bases. V was cut by 8 bases and J by 4 bases, with 15 bases left in between. Germline CDR1 reads SQVTM; CDR2 reads ANQGSEA. The CDR3 length is 13 residues. The CDR3 spells CSSDRSGYNEQFF. The DNA for the CDR3 is TGCAGCTCGGACCGCTCGGGGTACAATGAGCAGTTCTTC.

This clonotype has a handful of counts. The J gene is TRBJ2-1, the V gene TRBV5-1, with TRBD2 matching over 13 bases. In germline, CDR1 is SGHRS, CDR2 YFSETQ. Unmatched junction bases numbered 1, after V lost 2 bases and J lost 8 bases. This CDR3 is built from 14 residues. CDR3 residues: CASSFTSGRDEQFF. CDR3 DNA: TGCGCCAGCAGCTTCACTAGCGGGAGGGATGAGCAGTTCTTC.

In this sample, this clonotype turned up a few times. This chain connects TRBV5-1 to TRBJ2-1; D gene unclear. The CDR3 length is 12 residues. V lost 4 bases and J 8 bases, leaving 10 bases between the germline ends. CDR1 SGHRS and CDR2 YFSETQ come from the germline V gene. CDR3 nucleotide sequence: TGCGCCAGCAGCCCCTATGGTGATGAGCAGTTCTTC. This encodes CASSPYGDEQFF.

This clonotype was counted a few times. J is TRBJ2-7 and V is TRBV7-9; 11 bases are shared with TRBD1. The CDR3 has 15 residues. With V trimmed by 4 bases and J by 4 bases, 6 bases remained unmatched. Germline V CDR1 and CDR2: SEHNR, FQNEAQ (reference sequence). DNA for the CDR3: TGTGCCAGCAGCTCCCGGACAGGGGGCGTTTACGAGCAGTACTTC. Protein: CASSSRTGGVYEQYF.

This clonotype was seen ten or more times. V and J are TRBV24-1 and TRBJ2-3; D remains ambiguous. V was shortened by 4 bases and J by 2 bases, with 6 bases between the two germline ends. Per germline, CDR1 KGHDR and CDR2 SFDVKD. CDR3 length equals 13 residues. The CDR3 sequence is CATSDTLTDTQYF. Here the CDR3 DNA reads TGTGCCACCAGTGACACCCTCACAGATACGCAGTATTTT.

At least ten counts were recorded for this clonotype. The chain combines TRBV6-5 with TRBJ2-7, with a weak D call TRBD1 (6 bases). This CDR3 is 11 amino acids long. Germline V lookup: CDR1 MNHEY, CDR2 SVGAGI. V was cut by 5 bases and J by 4 bases, with 6 bases left in between. The chain's CDR3 is CASSDRYEQYF. In nucleotides, the CDR3 is TGTGCCAGCAGTGACAGGTACGAGCAGTACTTC.

This rearrangement joins TRBV6-1 to TRBJ2-2; D is perhaps TRBD1 or TRBD2 (5 bases each). V was trimmed by 11 bases and J by 6 bases, leaving 13 bases between them. CDR3 length: 12 residues. Germline values: CDR1 MNHNS, CDR2 SASEGT. CDR3 nucleotides: TGTGCCGGGGGACGGGACGCCGGGGAGCTGTTTTTT. This codes for CAGGRDAGELFF.

This clonotype was observed a few times. The chain has TRBV6-1 and TRBJ2-1; the D gene is possibly TRBD2 (6 bases). V was pared by 6 bases and J by 3 bases, with 15 bases between. The CDR3 is 15 residues long. CDR1 is MNHNS and CDR2 is SASEGT in the germline V gene. CDR3 amino acids: CASSRVGSYYNEQFF. The CDR3 region has the DNA TGTGCCAGCAGCCGCGTCGGGAGTTACTACAATGAGCAGTTCTTC.

This sequence joins TRBV12-3 or TRBV12-4 and TRBJ2-7, with TRBD2 identical over 10 bases. This CDR3 region has 15 residues. The V and J ends lost 7 bases and 1 base, in that order; junction bases with no gene match: 7. The CDR3: CASTPRTSGSYEQYF. CDR3 bases: TGTGCCAGCACCCCGAGGACTAGCGGTTCCTACGAGCAGTACTTC.